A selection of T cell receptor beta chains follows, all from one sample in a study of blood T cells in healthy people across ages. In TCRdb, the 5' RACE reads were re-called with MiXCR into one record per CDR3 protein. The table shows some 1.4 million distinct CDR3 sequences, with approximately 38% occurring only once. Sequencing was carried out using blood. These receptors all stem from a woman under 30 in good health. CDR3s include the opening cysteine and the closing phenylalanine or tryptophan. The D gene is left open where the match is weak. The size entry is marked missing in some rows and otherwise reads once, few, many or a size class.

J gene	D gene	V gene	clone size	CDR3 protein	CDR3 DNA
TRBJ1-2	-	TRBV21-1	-	CASSKAHPGDYGYTF	TGTGCCAGCAGCAAAGCACATCCCGGAGACTATGGCTACACCTTC
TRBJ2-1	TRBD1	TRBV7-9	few	CASSLWDREIFNEQFF	TGTGCCAGCAGCTTATGGGACAGGGAAATATTCAATGAGCAGTTCTTC
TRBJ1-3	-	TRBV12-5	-	CASGAGGASGNTIYF	TGTGCTAGTGGCGCCGGGGGTGCGAGTGGAAACACCATATATTTT
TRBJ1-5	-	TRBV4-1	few	CASSQVAGSNQPQHF	TGCGCCAGCAGCCAAGTGGCAGGTAGCAATCAGCCCCAGCATTTT
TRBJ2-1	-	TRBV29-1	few	CSASRLNYNEQFF	TGCAGCGCCTCCAGGCTAAACTACAATGAGCAGTTCTTC
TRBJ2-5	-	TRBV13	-	CASSLFSSAHNEQYF	TGTGCCAGCAGCTTATTTTCTAGCGCTCACAATGAGCAGTACTTC
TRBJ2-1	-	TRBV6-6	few	CASSYISGDYNEQFF	TGTGCCAGCAGTTACATATCGGGGGACTACAATGAGCAGTTCTTC
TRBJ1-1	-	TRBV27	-	CASRPTTAGGTEAFF	TGTGCCAGCAGGCCCACTACAGCCGGAGGGACTGAAGCTTTCTTT
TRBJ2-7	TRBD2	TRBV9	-	CASSSRTSSSYEQNF	TGTGCCAGCAGCTCCCGGACTAGCAGCTCCTACGAGCAGAACTTC
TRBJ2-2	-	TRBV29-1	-	CSVFLTGAGNTGELFF	TGCAGCGTTTTCCTCACCGGGGCGGGAAACACCGGGGAGCTGTTTTTT
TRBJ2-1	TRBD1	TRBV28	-	CASTTAGTGGNEQFF	TGTGCCAGCACCACGGCCGGGACAGGGGGTAATGAGCAGTTCTTC
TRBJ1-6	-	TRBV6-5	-	CASSYSGGSYNSPLHF	TGTGCCAGCAGTTACTCAGGAGGCAGCTATAATTCACCCCTCCACTTT
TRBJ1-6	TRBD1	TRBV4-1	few	CASSQDQGGSYNSPLHF	TGCGCCAGCAGCCAAGATCAGGGGGGGTCCTATAATTCACCCCTCCACTTT
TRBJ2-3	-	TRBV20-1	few	CSATESWDSTDTQYF	TGCAGTGCTACCGAGTCATGGGACAGCACAGATACGCAGTATTTT
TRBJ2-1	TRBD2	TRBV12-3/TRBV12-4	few	CASSFSGRPWNEQFF	TGTGCCAGCAGTTTTAGCGGGAGGCCATGGAATGAGCAGTTCTTC
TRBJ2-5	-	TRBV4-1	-	CASSQIGGNQETQYF	TGCGCCAGCAGCCAGATAGGCGGAAACCAAGAGACCCAGTACTTC
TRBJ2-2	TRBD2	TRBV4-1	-	CASSQASGGVTGELFF	TGCGCCAGCAGCCAGGCTAGCGGGGGGGTCACCGGGGAGCTGTTTTTT
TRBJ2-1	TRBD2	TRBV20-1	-	CSARALAGGKDEQFF	TGCAGTGCTAGGGCTCTAGCGGGAGGAAAGGATGAGCAGTTCTTC
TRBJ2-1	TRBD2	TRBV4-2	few	CASSQAGAGGPGNEQFF	TGTGCCAGCAGCCAAGCTGGAGCGGGAGGGCCAGGGAATGAGCAGTTCTTC
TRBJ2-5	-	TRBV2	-	CASRRVGEQYF	TGTGCCAGCAGGAGGGTAGGGGAGCAGTACTTC
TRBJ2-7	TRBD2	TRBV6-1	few	CASSEVLAGPSYEQYF	TGTGCCAGCAGTGAGGTACTAGCGGGCCCCTCCTACGAGCAGTACTTC
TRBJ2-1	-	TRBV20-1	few	CSPRDAVEQFF	TGCAGTCCCCGGGATGCCGTTGAGCAGTTCTTC
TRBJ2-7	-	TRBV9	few	CASSPLEVTLGEQYF	TGTGCCAGCAGCCCCCTCGAAGTGACATTGGGTGAGCAGTACTTC
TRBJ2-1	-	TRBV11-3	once	CASSLLGDPKYEQFF	TGTGCCAGCAGCTTGTTGGGGGACCCAAAGTACGAGCAGTTCTTC
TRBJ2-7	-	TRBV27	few	CASSPHSAYEQYF	TGTGCCAGCAGTCCCCACTCGGCCTACGAGCAGTACTTC
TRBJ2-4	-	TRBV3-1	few	CASSLPGGVAKNIQYF	TGTGCCAGCAGCCTCCCTGGAGGGGTAGCCAAAAACATTCAGTACTTC
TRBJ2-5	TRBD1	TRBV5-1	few	CASSLGGGLPSETQYF	TGCGCCAGCAGCTTGGGAGGGGGCCTTCCAAGCGAGACCCAGTACTTC
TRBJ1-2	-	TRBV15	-	CATSPAPWYGYTF	TGTGCCACCAGCCCAGCCCCATGGTATGGCTACACCTTC
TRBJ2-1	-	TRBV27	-	CASRGAGQFF	TGTGCCAGCAGGGGGGCGGGGCAGTTCTTC
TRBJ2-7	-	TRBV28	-	CASSRRDWGYEQYF	TGTGCCAGCAGCCGCCGCGATTGGGGCTACGAGCAGTACTTC